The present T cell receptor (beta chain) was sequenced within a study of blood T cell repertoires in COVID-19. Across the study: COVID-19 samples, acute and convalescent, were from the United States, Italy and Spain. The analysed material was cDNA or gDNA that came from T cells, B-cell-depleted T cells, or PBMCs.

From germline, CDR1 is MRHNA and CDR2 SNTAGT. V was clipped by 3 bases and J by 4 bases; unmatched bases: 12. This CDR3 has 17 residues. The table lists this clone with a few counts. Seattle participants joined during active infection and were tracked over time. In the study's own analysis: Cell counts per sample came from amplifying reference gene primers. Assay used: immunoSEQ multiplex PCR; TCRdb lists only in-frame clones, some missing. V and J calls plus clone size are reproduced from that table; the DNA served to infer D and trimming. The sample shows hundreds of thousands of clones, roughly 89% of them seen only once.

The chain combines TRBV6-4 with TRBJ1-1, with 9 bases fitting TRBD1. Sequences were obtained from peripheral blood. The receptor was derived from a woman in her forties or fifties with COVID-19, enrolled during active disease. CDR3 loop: CASSEYFTGGRRTEAFF. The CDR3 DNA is TGTGCCAGCAGTGAGTACTTCACAGGGGGCAGGCGCACTGAAGCTTTCTTT.